This entry describes one TCR beta chain. Antigen: not known. This sample was taken from a study of lymphopenia after photon versus proton radiotherapy. General study findings and limits: Survival link was tested only in deceased patients; proton benefit remains a possibility. Oligoclonal CD8+ Temra expansion after nadir drove photon patients' diversity drop. Under photons, naive T cells and diversity fell while effector/memory populations rose.

This CDR3 has 15 amino acids. The germline V and J ends were trimmed by 6 bases and 1 base, with 13 bases remaining between them. CDR1 is SNHLY and CDR2 is FYNNEI in the germline V gene. Produced via immunoSEQ multiplex PCR; TCRdb's table is partial and in-frame only. Of approximately 40,000 clones in the sample, roughly 86% were seen once. Sequenced here: peripheral blood, sampled from a patient treated with proton-based radiotherapy. The source of this sequence is a woman aged 65 to 85 with pancreatic cancer. Some clones in this sample may be carry-over from other donors' samples. The chain links TRBV2 to TRBJ1-3; D unclear. The chain's CDR3 is CASRPGRESGNTIYF. The CDR3 region has the DNA TGTGCCAGCAGGCCGGGCCGCGAGTCTGGAAACACCATATATTTT.